Following are 27 T cell receptor beta chains from one sample sequenced in a study of blood T cell repertoires in COVID-19. The data were produced by immunoSEQ multiplex PCR, yet TCRdb's version contains in-frame clones alone and is incomplete. This table has around 200,000 clones, around three quarters appearing once. The sample consisted of peripheral blood. These receptors came from a woman aged 65 to 85 with acute or convalescent COVID-19.

This sequence joins TRBV2 and TRBJ2-7, with 10 nucleotides matching TRBD2. The CDR3 extends over 16 amino acids. CDR1 SNHLY and CDR2 FYNNEI come from the germline V gene. J lost 7 bases, V lost 5 bases, and 14 bases had no gene match. CDR3 sequence (DNA): TGTGCCAGCAGTCCCTCCCCGCTAGCGGGAGCGGAAGAGCAGTACTTC. It yields the protein CASSPSPLAGAEEQYF.

The chain combines TRBV5-1 with TRBJ2-7; a weak D match, TRBD2 (5 bases). Deletions cut 4 bases from V and 7 bases from J, with 24 bases between. This CDR3 spans 16 amino acids. In germline, CDR1 is SGHRS, CDR2 YFSETQ. Written as DNA, the CDR3 is TGCGCCAGCAGCCCCGCGGGTGGTCTCCTTTCGAGGGAGCAGTACTTC. It is translated as CASSPAGGLLSREQYF.

This chain uses TRBV28 with TRBJ1-1; a weak D match, TRBD1 (5 bases). This CDR3 has 14 amino acids. The V and J ends lost 7 bases and 0 bases respectively, with 12 bases between them. Germline values: CDR1 MDHEN, CDR2 SYDVKM. CDR3 DNA sequence: TGTGCCAGCACCTGGACACCTATGAACACTGAAGCTTTCTTT. Its translation is CASTWTPMNTEAFF.

The chain joins TRBV7-7 to TRBJ2-1, with 7 positions matching TRBD1. Germline CDR1 and CDR2: SSHAT and FNYEAQ (reference sequence). The V segment lost 1 base and the J segment 5 bases; nucleotides outside the gene matches: 5. CDR3 size: 15 residues. CDR3 region: CASSLGQGRNNEQFF. The CDR3 DNA reads as TGTGCCAGCAGCTTAGGACAGGGCCGCAACAATGAGCAGTTCTTC.

The rearrangement joins TRBV28 to TRBJ2-7, with D perhaps TRBD2 (7 bases). CDR1 is MDHEN and CDR2 is SYDVKM in the germline V gene. This CDR3 contains 15 residues. V was pared by 5 bases and J by 3 bases, with 17 bases between. The CDR3 DNA reads TGTGCCAGCAGTGGGGGGGGCAGTGGGGACTACGAGCAGTACTTC. This translates into CASSGGGSGDYEQYF.

This clone appeared a single time. V is TRBV5-4 and J is TRBJ2-7; 7 nucleotides agree with TRBD2. After removal of 1 base from V and 4 bases from J, the junction contained 8 bases not matched to a gene. CDR3 length: 15 amino acids. Per germline, CDR1 SGHNT and CDR2 YYREEE (reference sequence). The CDR3 region has the DNA TGTGCCAGCAGCTTGAGCGAGCTAGCGGCTTACGAGCAGTACTTC. Translating gives CASSLSELAAYEQYF.

The chain recombines TRBV18 with TRBJ2-1; TRBD2 is a possible D gene (6 bases). Germline values: CDR1 KGHSH, CDR2 LQKENI. V lost 3 bases and J 9 bases, leaving 12 bases between the germline ends. The CDR3 consists of 13 residues. CDR3 sequence (DNA): TGTGCCAGCTCACCTTCCGGGGAGGCTGAGCAGTTCTTC. Translating it yields CASSPSGEAEQFF.

CDR3 loop: CASSYSAAAGGLFF. CDR3 DNA: TGTGCCAGCAGTTACTCGGCGGCCGCAGGAGGACTGTTTTTT. The genes are TRBV6-5 and TRBJ1-4; no clear D. The CDR3 extends over 14 amino acids. The ends were cut back, 0 bases at V and 13 bases at J, with 15 bases in the middle. Germline V gene sequence: CDR1 MNHEY, CDR2 SVGAGI.

The chain uses TRBV11-2 and TRBJ1-2; D gene ambiguous. Germline lookup yields CDR1 SGHAT and CDR2 FQNNGV. V lost 5 bases, J lost 12 bases, and 13 bases lay in between. The CDR3 has 11 amino acids. The CDR3 sequence is CASSLDIAHTF. In nucleotides, the CDR3 is TGTGCCAGCAGCCTTGATATTGCGCACACCTTC.

The chain couples TRBV3-1 (or the pseudogene TRBV3-2) to TRBJ2-7; unclear D gene. V gave up 5 bases and J gave up 5 bases, with 10 bases separating them. The CDR3 sequence is 12 residues long. The V gene's germline CDR1 is LGHDT and CDR2 YNNKEL (reference sequence). The CDR3 here is CASSSRLNEQYF. The CDR3 DNA reads as TGTGCCAGCAGCTCGCGGTTGAACGAGCAGTACTTC.

This sequence joins TRBV29-1 and TRBJ2-2; 12 bases match TRBD2. The CDR3 runs to 14 residues. With 4 bases clipped from V and 6 bases from J, the junction kept 3 bases outside the gene matches. Per germline, CDR1 SQVTM and CDR2 ANQGSEA. CDR3 residues: CSVGLAGASGELFF. The DNA of the CDR3 is TGCAGCGTTGGACTAGCGGGAGCGTCCGGGGAGCTGTTTTTT.

J is TRBJ2-7 and V is TRBV10-3, with TRBD2 identical over 16 bases. Germline lookup yields CDR1 ENHRY and CDR2 SYGVKD. The CDR3 sequence is 17 residues long. V lost 2 bases to trimming and J lost 5 bases; unmatched junction nucleotides: 6. CDR3: CAISEALGLAGGHEQYF. The DNA for the CDR3 is TGTGCCATCAGTGAGGCACTGGGACTAGCGGGAGGGCACGAGCAGTACTTC.

The rearrangement links TRBV7-2 to TRBJ2-7; the match to TRBD2 covers 8 bases. CDR1 and CDR2 (germline): SGHTA, FQGNSA. Losses at the gene ends were 1 base for V and 4 bases for J; bases not matched to a gene: 6. The CDR3 loop spans 15 amino acids. CDR3 loop: CASSLVSTSVYEQYF. CDR3 nucleotides: TGTGCCAGCAGCTTAGTTTCGACTAGCGTTTACGAGCAGTACTTC.

This chain uses TRBV6-5 with TRBJ2-2; weak D call: TRBD2 (5 bases). Germline V gives CDR1 MNHEY, CDR2 SVGAGI. The CDR3 runs to 11 residues. The CDR3: CGASWTGELFF. CDR3 in DNA: TGTGGAGCTAGCTGGACCGGGGAGCTGTTTTTT.

The chain recombines TRBV24-1 with TRBJ2-5; 7 nucleotides match TRBD1. Trimming took 4 bases from V and 5 from J; bases not matched to a gene: 6. There are 14 residues in the CDR3. Looked up from germline, CDR1 is KGHDR and CDR2 is SFDVKD. CDR3 region: CATSDSGGWETQYF. Here the CDR3 DNA reads TGTGCCACCAGTGACTCAGGGGGTTGGGAGACCCAGTACTTC.

The chain uses TRBV3-1 (or the pseudogene TRBV3-2) and TRBJ2-4, with 11 nucleotides matching TRBD2. This CDR3 has 14 amino acids. Germline assignment: CDR1 LGHDT and CDR2 YNNKEL (reference sequence). After removal of 2 bases from V and 9 bases from J, the junction contained 3 bases not matched to a gene. CDR3 loop: CASSQTSGSTIQYF. In nucleotides, the CDR3 is TGTGCCAGCAGCCAAACTAGCGGGAGTACCATTCAGTACTTC.

This clone was observed a single time. The chain has TRBV7-6 and TRBJ2-3; D uncertain. CDR3 size: 13 residues. Germline V gene lookup returns CDR1 SGHVS and CDR2 FNYEAQ. Trimming pared 2 bases from V and 4 bases from J, leaving 7 bases between. CDR3 in DNA: TGTGCCAGCAGCTTACGCCAGGCAGATACGCAGTATTTT. Its protein is CASSLRQADTQYF.

The chain uses TRBV3-1 (or the pseudogene TRBV3-2) and TRBJ2-6; D call uncertain. CDR1 is LGHDT, CDR2 YNNKEL, per germline (reference sequence). This CDR3 is 13 amino acids long. V lost 8 bases and J 0 bases, leaving 5 bases between the germline ends. The CDR3 nucleotides read TGTGCCAGCCACTCCTCTGGGGCCAACGTCCTGACTTTC. The encoded protein is CASHSSGANVLTF.

The chain couples TRBV11-2 to TRBJ2-5, with TRBD2 identical over 12 bases. Germline V lookup: CDR1 SGHAT, CDR2 FQNNGV. Unmatched junction bases numbered 12, after V lost 5 bases and J lost 5 bases. The CDR3 is 17 amino acids. As DNA, the CDR3 is TGTGCCAGCAGCCACCGGCTAGCGGGAGGGCCGGGGGAGACCCAGTACTTC. It translates to CASSHRLAGGPGETQYF.

In DNA form, the CDR3 reads TGTGCCAGCAGCCTGACTAGCGGGAGCTCCTACAATGAGCAGTTCTTC. Protein sequence: CASSLTSGSSYNEQFF. V gene TRBV11-2 combines with J gene TRBJ2-1; 12 nucleotides match TRBD2. The germline CDR1 and CDR2 sequences are SGHAT and FQNNGV. V was pared by 5 bases and J by 0 bases, with 2 bases of the junction left unmatched. The CDR3 has 16 residues.

Points on this clone: One end of the junction is discordant with germline, which a read error may explain. V is TRBV2 and J is TRBJ2-3, with TRBD1 matching over 7 bases. The CDR3 length is 15 residues. The germline V gene has CDR1 SNHLY and CDR2 FYNNEI. CDR3 in amino acids: CTSSVRQGSTDTQYF. The DNA for the CDR3 is TGTACCAGCAGTGTTCGACAGGGCAGCACAGATACGCAGTATTTT.

The CDR3 spells CASSPGLAGGRYEQYF. DNA of the CDR3: TGTGCCAGCAGCCCGGGACTAGCGGGAGGAAGGTACGAGCAGTACTTC. The chain employs TRBV6-2 or TRBV6-3 and TRBJ2-7; 15 nucleotides agree with TRBD2. Trimming took 6 bases from V and 4 from J; bases not matched to a gene: 7. CDR3 length equals 16 residues. The germline V gene encodes CDR1 MNHEY and CDR2 SVGEGT.

The chain combines TRBV28 with TRBJ2-3; maybe TRBD2 (5 bases). Trimming cost V 5 bases and J 2 bases, with 11 bases left between them. The germline gives CDR1 MDHEN, CDR2 SYDVKM. This CDR3 contains 14 residues. The DNA of the CDR3 is TGTGCCAGCAGTGGCGGGCCTATCACAGATACGCAGTATTTT. Its protein is CASSGGPITDTQYF.

The chain recombines TRBV7-8 with TRBJ1-1; maybe TRBD1 (6 bases). This CDR3 has 14 amino acids. Germline values: CDR1 SGHVS, CDR2 FQNEAQ. V lost 7 bases, J lost 4 bases, and 16 bases lay in between. The CDR3, as DNA: TGTGCCAGCAACTCCGGGACATTACTCACTGAAGCTTTCTTT. Protein: CASNSGTLLTEAFF.

V usage is TRBV6-6 and J usage is TRBJ2-5; D is perhaps TRBD2 (6 bases). Germline CDR1 is MNHNY and CDR2 is SVGAGI (reference sequence). The CDR3 has 13 amino acids. V lost 0 bases and J 7 bases, leaving 9 bases between the germline ends. The CDR3: CASSYSEGGTQYF. The CDR3 DNA reads as TGTGCCAGCAGTTACTCGGAGGGAGGGACCCAGTACTTC.

The rearrangement links TRBV2 to TRBJ1-4, with D possibly being TRBD1 (6 bases). Trimming shortened V by 4 bases and J by 12 bases, and 12 bases separated the two germline ends. Germline V gives CDR1 SNHLY, CDR2 FYNNEI. This CDR3 has 12 amino acids. CDR3 nucleotide sequence: TGTGCCAGCAGTGTTGGGGGCAGGGAACTGTTTTTT. Amino acid sequence: CASSVGGRELFF.

CDR3 amino acids: CASSSDRYGYTF. DNA of the CDR3: TGTGCCAGCAGTTCTGACAGATATGGCTACACCTTC. The rearrangement joins TRBV28 to TRBJ1-2; tentatively, D is TRBD1 (5 bases). The CDR3 is 12 amino acids. Trimming shortened V by 4 bases and J by 5 bases, and 8 bases separated the two germline ends. Germline V CDR1 and CDR2: MDHEN, SYDVKM.